The entry below gives a single TCR beta chain sequence along with its context. Its antigen is as yet unknown. Germline lookup yields CDR1 SGDLS and CDR2 YYNGEE. This CDR3 spans 14 amino acids. Trimming cost V 4 bases and J 5 bases, with 15 bases left between them. This entry comes from a study of T cells in Graves' hyperthyroidism and ophthalmopathy. Study-level points and caveats: Blood also held most thyroid clonotypes expanded beyond 0.001.

Disease duration under 2 months; hyperthyroidism patients were aged 18 to 65. Amplification yielded TCR beta CDR3 regions, with RNA transcripts as the source. In the first-round RT-PCR of the TCR CDR3, the HTBI primer set was used. MiXCR was run by TCRdb on the multiplex PCR reads, yielding one entry per CDR3 protein. This table holds some 500,000 distinct CDR3 sequences, approximately 15% found once. The sequencing input was blood. The chain links TRBV9 to TRBJ2-5; D might be TRBD2 (5 bases). This TCR came from a woman aged 18-30 years with Graves' hyperthyroidism. Here the CDR3 reads CASSFGLSGETQYF. The CDR3 region has the DNA TGTGCCAGCAGCTTCGGACTCTCCGGTGAGACCCAGTACTTC.